Presented here are 20 T cell receptor beta chains from one specimen sequenced in a study of T-cell reconstitution after alpha-beta-depleted transplantation in children. Unique molecular identifiers tagged the TCRbeta library. In TCRdb, the PCR reads were re-called with MiXCR into one record per CDR3 protein. This table has fewer than 700,000 distinct CDR3 sequences, around 23% appearing once. The sample in question was PBMCs, mostly from graft donor cells, obtained 360 days after TCRalphabeta/CD19-depleted stem cell transplant. These receptors all come from a boy under three years old who had a stem cell transplant for acute myeloid leukemia, so the T cells may come from the graft donor.

The J gene is TRBJ2-1, the V gene TRBV6-6, with unresolved D. The V end was cut by 0 bases, the J end by 9 bases, with 9 bases between. CDR3 size: 13 residues. The germline V gene encodes CDR1 MNHNY and CDR2 SVGAGI (reference sequence). The CDR3 bases are TGTGCCAGCAGTTACTCCCCAGACCTTGAGCAGTTCTTC. Translated: CASSYSPDLEQFF.

This clonotype showed up many times. This rearrangement joins TRBV20-1 to TRBJ2-3; perhaps D is TRBD1 or TRBD2 (6 bases each). Trimming took off 3 bases at V and 1 base at J, with 14 bases between the two ends. CDR3 length equals 15 residues. Per germline, CDR1 DFQATT and CDR2 SNEGSKA (reference sequence). The CDR3 sequence is CSASQRGHRTDTQYF. CDR3 sequence (DNA): TGCAGTGCTAGTCAACGGGGGCATCGCACAGATACGCAGTATTTT.

Points on this clonotype: The germline gene is not matched at one end of the junction; a read error may be the cause. The V and J genes are TRBV29-1 and TRBJ2-1; 7 positions match TRBD2. The CDR3 loop spans 12 amino acids. CDR1 is SQVTM and CDR2 is ANQGSEA in the germline V gene. The CDR3 region is CSVGNVTSDRIF. In nucleotides, the CDR3 is TGCAGCGTTGGCAACGTAACTAGCGATAGGATCTTC.

This clonotype was recorded many times. The chain has TRBV7-2 and TRBJ2-3; 9 bases are a match to TRBD2. Germline CDR1 is SGHTA and CDR2 is FQGNSA. This CDR3 has 17 residues. The junction had 15 bases not matched to a gene; V was cut back by 5 bases and J by 6 bases. The CDR3 DNA follows: TGTGCCAGCAGCCCCCAAGTCCTGGCGGGGGGGCCGGATACGCAGTATTTT. Encoded protein: CASSPQVLAGGPDTQYF.

The chain recombines TRBV10-3 with TRBJ2-7; 10 bases align to TRBD1. Germline trimming cut 4 bases from V and 7 bases from J; bases unmatched to any gene: 7. This CDR3 region has 14 residues. Germline-derived CDR1 and CDR2 are ENHRY and SYGVKD. The CDR3 bases are TGTGCCATCAGTGTTTCGGACAGGGGGTTGGAGCAGTACTTC. It specifies CAISVSDRGLEQYF.

This clonotype was observed at least ten times. The rearrangement uses TRBV12-3 or TRBV12-4 and TRBJ2-7; D uncertain. The CDR3 spans 12 residues. Trimming cost V 1 base and J 10 bases, with 11 bases left between them. CDR3: CASSLGVESQYF. The CDR3 DNA sequence: TGTGCCAGCAGTTTAGGGGTGGAATCCCAGTACTTC.

V is TRBV12-3 or TRBV12-4 and J is TRBJ1-1; no firm D call. The CDR3 is 14 amino acids. V shed 3 bases and J shed 3 bases, with 11 bases lying between them. The CDR3 sequence: CASSFGGLDTEAFF. CDR3 nucleotides: TGTGCCAGCAGTTTCGGAGGGTTGGACACTGAAGCTTTCTTT.

This clonotype has just a few counts. The chain recombines TRBV20-1 with TRBJ2-5; D might be TRBD2 (7 bases). Per germline, CDR1 DFQATT and CDR2 SNEGSKA (reference sequence). The V end lost 6 bases, the J end lost 4 bases, and 30 bases lay between the germline ends. The CDR3 loop spans 18 amino acids. The CDR3 sequence: CSAEETGGWGGLGETQYF. CDR3 bases: TGCAGTGCCGAAGAAACGGGAGGTTGGGGGGGGCTTGGAGAGACCCAGTACTTC.

This clonotype was detected only a few times. The rearrangement links TRBV7-2 to TRBJ2-7; TRBD2 matches 9 bases. The CDR3 is 14 amino acids. Germline trimming cut 5 bases from V and 4 bases from J; bases unmatched to any gene: 6. In germline, CDR1 is SGHTA, CDR2 FQGNSA. For the CDR3, the DNA is TGTGCCAGCAGCCTAGGGACTAGCTGGTACGAGCAGTACTTC. It specifies CASSLGTSWYEQYF.

Worth noting for this clonotype: An end of the junction differs from the germline gene, which may be a read error. The DNA for the CDR3 is TGCGGTGCTAGGGGGACCGGACGGGAGACCCAGTACTTC. Translated: CGARGTGRETQYF. The chain is built from TRBV20-1 and TRBJ2-5; a possible D gene is TRBD1 (6 bases). The CDR3 covers 13 residues. CDR1 is DFQATT and CDR2 is SNEGSKA in the germline V gene (reference sequence).

The chain combines TRBV28 with TRBJ1-1; D is unresolved. V lost 3 bases to trimming and J lost 8 bases, with 25 bases between them. This CDR3 comprises 17 residues. CDR1 and CDR2 from the germline V gene are MDHEN and SYDVKM. The CDR3 region has the DNA TGTGCCAGCAGTTTCGGGGTCAATTCCGGAACTTTTCGGGAAGCTTTCTTT. The encoded protein is CASSFGVNSGTFREAFF.

In its sample, this clonotype was seen many times. V usage is TRBV20-1 and J usage is TRBJ2-7, with D unclear. V gave up 3 bases and J gave up 2 bases, with 14 bases separating them. The CDR3 loop spans 14 amino acids. Germline-derived CDR1 and CDR2 are DFQATT and SNEGSKA (reference sequence). The CDR3 DNA follows: TGCAGTGCTAGCAGTGACGGCAAAACCTACGAGCAGTACTTC. Residues: CSASSDGKTYEQYF.

The chain employs TRBV12-3 or TRBV12-4 and TRBJ1-5; possible D gene TRBD1, 6 bases. The CDR3 loop spans 16 amino acids. The V end was cut by 6 bases, the J end by 1 base, with 16 bases between. The CDR3 DNA sequence: TGTGCCAGCAGCCTCCAGGGGACCGCCAGCAATCAGCCCCAGCATTTT. Protein product: CASSLQGTASNQPQHF.

Ten or more counts support this clonotype. This chain joins TRBV12-3 or TRBV12-4 and TRBJ2-2, with TRBD2 as a possible D gene (5 bases). V was pared by 6 bases and J by 3 bases, with 11 bases between. The CDR3 has 14 residues. The CDR3 region has the DNA TGTGCCAGCAGCCCGGCGGGTCACACCGGGGAGCTGTTTTTT. Translating it yields CASSPAGHTGELFF.

This clonotype was recorded at least ten times. This chain joins TRBV19 and TRBJ1-5, with TRBD1 matching 9 bases. Germline V gives CDR1 LNHDA, CDR2 SQIVND (reference sequence). The CDR3 covers 16 residues. The V and J ends lost 11 bases and 0 bases, in that order; junction bases with no gene match: 11. CDR3 amino acids: CASRDRDLYSNQPQHF. Written as DNA, the CDR3 is TGTGCCTCCCGGGACAGGGACCTCTATAGCAATCAGCCCCAGCATTTT.

This clonotype was detected ten times or more. V usage is TRBV20-1 and J usage is TRBJ2-6; D call uncertain. From germline, CDR1 is DFQATT and CDR2 SNEGSKA (reference sequence). V was clipped by 3 bases and J by 0 bases, with 9 bases between them. The CDR3 length is 15 residues. CDR3 residues: CSASEVPSGANVLTF. The CDR3 coding sequence is TGCAGTGCTAGTGAGGTCCCCTCTGGGGCCAACGTCCTGACTTTC.

The rearrangement links TRBV10-2 to TRBJ2-7; 14 nucleotides agree with TRBD2. This CDR3 comprises 17 residues. Unmatched junction bases numbered 12, after V lost 7 bases and J lost 4 bases. Germline V CDR1 and CDR2: WSHSY, SAAADI. The CDR3 coding sequence is TGCGCCAGCATTGGACTAGCGGGGGGCGGTTTTACTTACGAGCAGTACGTC. Protein product: CASIGLAGGGFTYEQYV.

The chain joins TRBV20-1 to TRBJ1-5; D uncertain. The CDR3 has 14 residues. Trimming removed 4 bases from V and 0 bases from J, with 10 bases in between. CDR1 DFQATT and CDR2 SNEGSKA come from the germline V gene (reference sequence). The CDR3 here is CSAKGAYSNQPQHF. CDR3 bases: TGCAGTGCTAAGGGAGCGTATAGCAATCAGCCCCAGCATTTT.

Details on this clonotype: This may come from a read error, since a much larger clone is one base off. The J gene is TRBJ2-2, the V gene TRBV7-2, with 8 bases matching TRBD1. Germline CDR1 SGHTA, CDR2 FQGNSA. Trimming took 8 bases from V and 6 from J; bases not matched to a gene: 11. The CDR3 consists of 15 residues. CDR3 protein: CASVTGAVNAGELFF. The CDR3 nucleotides are TGTGCCAGCGTGACAGGGGCTGTGAATGCCGGGGAGCTGTTTTTT.

This clonotype was seen only a few times. The V and J genes are TRBV15 and TRBJ2-1; D is undetermined. The length of the CDR3 is 17 residues. In germline, CDR1 is LNHNV, CDR2 YYDKDF (reference sequence). V shed 0 bases and J shed 2 bases, with 14 bases lying between them. CDR3 nucleotides: TGTGCCACCAGCAGAGACCCCCTCTACGTACCCTACAATGAGCAGTTCTTC. This gives the protein CATSRDPLYVPYNEQFF.